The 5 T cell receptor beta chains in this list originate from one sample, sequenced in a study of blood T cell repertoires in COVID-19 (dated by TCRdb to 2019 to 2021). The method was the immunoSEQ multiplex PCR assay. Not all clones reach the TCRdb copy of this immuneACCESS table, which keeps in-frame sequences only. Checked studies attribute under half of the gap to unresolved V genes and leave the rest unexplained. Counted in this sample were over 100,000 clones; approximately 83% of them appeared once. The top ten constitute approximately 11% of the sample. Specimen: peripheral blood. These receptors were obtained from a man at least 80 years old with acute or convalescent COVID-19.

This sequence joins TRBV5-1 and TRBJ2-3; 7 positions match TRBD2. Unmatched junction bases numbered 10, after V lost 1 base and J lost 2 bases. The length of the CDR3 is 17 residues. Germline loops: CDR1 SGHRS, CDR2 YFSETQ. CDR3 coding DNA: TGCGCCAGCAGCTTGTACCCACTAGCGCCGAACACAGATACGCAGTATTTT. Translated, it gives CASSLYPLAPNTDTQYF.

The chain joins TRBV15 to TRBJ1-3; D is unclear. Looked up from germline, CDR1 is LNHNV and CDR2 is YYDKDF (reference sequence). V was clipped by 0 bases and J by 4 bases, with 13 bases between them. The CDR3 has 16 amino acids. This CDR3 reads CATSRDILRRGNTIYF. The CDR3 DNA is TGTGCCACCAGCAGAGATATTCTGCGCCGCGGAAACACCATATATTTT.

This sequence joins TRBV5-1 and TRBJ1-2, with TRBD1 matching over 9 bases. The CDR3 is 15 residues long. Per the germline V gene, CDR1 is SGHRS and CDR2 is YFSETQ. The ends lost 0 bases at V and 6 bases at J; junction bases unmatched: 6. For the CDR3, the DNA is TGCGCCAGCAGCTTGGAGGGACAGGGAGTTGATGGCTACACCTTC. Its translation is CASSLEGQGVDGYTF.

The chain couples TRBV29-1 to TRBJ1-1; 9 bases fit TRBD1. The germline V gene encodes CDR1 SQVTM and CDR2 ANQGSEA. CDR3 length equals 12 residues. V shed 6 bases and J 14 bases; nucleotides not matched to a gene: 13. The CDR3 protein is CSVATGGEYAFF. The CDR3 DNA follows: TGCAGCGTCGCGACAGGGGGAGAATACGCCTTCTTT.

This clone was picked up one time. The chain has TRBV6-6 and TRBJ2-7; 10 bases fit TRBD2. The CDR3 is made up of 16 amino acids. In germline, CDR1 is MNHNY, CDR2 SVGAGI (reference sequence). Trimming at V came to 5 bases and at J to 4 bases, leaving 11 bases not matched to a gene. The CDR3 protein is CASSPSASGSRYEQYF. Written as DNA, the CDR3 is TGTGCCAGCAGTCCATCCGCTAGCGGGAGTAGGTACGAGCAGTACTTC.